This is a list of T cell receptor beta chains from one sample in a study of monozygotic twins with inflammatory bowel disease. TCRdb reprocessed the 5' RACE reads; each CDR3 protein has one entry and no DNA is given. This sample contains some 99,000 distinct CDR3 sequences. Material: blood. These receptors all stem from a human donor with ulcerative colitis or Crohn's disease, or a healthy co-twin of an affected twin (not recorded which). Each CDR3 is given with its conserved first and last residue.

j_call	v_call	cdr3_aa
TRBJ2-2	TRBV20-1	CSARAALAGWPGELFF
TRBJ2-1	TRBV20-1	CSARSSNEQFF
TRBJ2-7	TRBV7-6	CASSLAEGRNYEQYF
TRBJ2-5	TRBV7-2	CASSSTPTRGETQYF
TRBJ2-1	TRBV20-1	CSARGGGANNEQFF
TRBJ1-2	TRBV12-3/TRBV12-4	CAILSGGDNGYTF
TRBJ2-2	TRBV6-5	CASSFLTNTGELFF
TRBJ2-1	TRBV12-3/TRBV12-4	CASSFQWGTGADEQFF
TRBJ1-4	TRBV12-3/TRBV12-4	CASSFRQGSEKLFF
TRBJ2-6	TRBV18	CASSPPRAAPGANVLTF